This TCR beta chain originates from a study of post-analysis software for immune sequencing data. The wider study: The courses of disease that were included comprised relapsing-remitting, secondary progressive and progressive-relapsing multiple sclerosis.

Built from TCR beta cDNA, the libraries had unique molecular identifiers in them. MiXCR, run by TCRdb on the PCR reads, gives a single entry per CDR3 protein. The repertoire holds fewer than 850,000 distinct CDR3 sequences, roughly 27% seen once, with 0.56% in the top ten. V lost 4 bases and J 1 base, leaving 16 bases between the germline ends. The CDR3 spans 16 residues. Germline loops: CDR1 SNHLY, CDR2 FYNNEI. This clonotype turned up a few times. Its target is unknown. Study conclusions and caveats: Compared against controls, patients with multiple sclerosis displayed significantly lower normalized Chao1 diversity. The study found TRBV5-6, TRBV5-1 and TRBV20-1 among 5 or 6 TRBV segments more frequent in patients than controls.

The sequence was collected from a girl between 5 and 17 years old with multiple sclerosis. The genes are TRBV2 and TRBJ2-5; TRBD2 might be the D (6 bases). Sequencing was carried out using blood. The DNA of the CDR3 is TGTGCCAGCAGTGGAACCCTGACTAGAATCCAAGAGACCCAGTACTTC. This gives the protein CASSGTLTRIQETQYF.